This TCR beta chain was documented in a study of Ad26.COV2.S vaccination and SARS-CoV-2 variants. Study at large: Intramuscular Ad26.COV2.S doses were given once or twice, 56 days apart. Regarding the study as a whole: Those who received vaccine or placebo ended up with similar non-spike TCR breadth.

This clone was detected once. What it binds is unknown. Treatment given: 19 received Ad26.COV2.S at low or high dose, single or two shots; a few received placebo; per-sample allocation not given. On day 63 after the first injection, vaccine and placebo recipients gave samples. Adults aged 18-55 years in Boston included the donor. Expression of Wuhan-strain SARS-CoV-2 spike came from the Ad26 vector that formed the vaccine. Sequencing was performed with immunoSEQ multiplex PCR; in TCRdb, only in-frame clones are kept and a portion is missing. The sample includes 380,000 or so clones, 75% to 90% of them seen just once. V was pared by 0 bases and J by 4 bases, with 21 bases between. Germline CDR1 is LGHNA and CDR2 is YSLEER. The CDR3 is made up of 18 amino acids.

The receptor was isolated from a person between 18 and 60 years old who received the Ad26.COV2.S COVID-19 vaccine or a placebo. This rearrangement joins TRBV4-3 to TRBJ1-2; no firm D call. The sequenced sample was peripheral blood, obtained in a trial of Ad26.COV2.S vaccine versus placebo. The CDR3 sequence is CASSQDMVSGLHLYGYTF. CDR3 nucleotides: TGCGCCAGCAGCCAAGATATGGTTTCCGGGCTACATCTCTATGGCTACACCTTC.